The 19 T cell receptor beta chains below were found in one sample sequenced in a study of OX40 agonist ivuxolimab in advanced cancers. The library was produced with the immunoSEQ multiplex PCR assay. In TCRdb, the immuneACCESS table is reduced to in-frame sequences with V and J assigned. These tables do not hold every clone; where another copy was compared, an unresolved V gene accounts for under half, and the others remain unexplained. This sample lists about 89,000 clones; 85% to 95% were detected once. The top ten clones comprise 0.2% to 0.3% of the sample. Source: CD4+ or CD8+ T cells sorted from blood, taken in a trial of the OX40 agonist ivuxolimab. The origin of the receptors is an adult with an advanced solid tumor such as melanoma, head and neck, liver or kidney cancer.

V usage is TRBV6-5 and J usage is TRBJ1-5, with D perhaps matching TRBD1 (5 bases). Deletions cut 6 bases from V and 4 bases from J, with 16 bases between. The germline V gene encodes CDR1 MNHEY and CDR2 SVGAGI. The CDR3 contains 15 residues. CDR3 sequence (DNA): TGTGCCAGCAGCCAGACGGGGCTGGGGAATCAGCCCCAGCATTTT. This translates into CASSQTGLGNQPQHF.

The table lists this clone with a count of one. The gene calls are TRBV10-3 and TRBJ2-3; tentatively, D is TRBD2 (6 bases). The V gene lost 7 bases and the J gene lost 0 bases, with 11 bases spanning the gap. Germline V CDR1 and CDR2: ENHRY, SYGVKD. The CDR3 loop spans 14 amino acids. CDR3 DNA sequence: TGTGCCATCAAGCCCGGGGGAAGCACAGATACGCAGTATTTT. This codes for CAIKPGGSTDTQYF.

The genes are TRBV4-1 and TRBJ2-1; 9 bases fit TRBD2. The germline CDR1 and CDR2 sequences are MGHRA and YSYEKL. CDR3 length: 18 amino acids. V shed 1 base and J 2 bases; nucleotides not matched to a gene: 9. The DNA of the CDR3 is TGCGCCAGCAGCCAAGGGCGGTATGGCGGGGGGGCCTACAATGAGCAGTTCTTC. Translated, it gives CASSQGRYGGGAYNEQFF.

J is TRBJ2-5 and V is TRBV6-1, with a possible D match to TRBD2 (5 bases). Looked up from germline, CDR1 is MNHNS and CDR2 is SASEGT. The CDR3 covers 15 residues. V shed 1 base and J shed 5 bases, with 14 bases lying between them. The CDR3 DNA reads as TGTGCCAGCAGTGAAGGTGGGTCAGCGGCGGAGACCCAGTACTTC. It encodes CASSEGGSAAETQYF.

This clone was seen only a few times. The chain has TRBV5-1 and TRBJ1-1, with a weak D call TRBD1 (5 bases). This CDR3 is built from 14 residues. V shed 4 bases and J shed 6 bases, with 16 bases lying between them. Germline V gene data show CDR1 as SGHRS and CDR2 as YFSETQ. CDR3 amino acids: CASSAGVQEAEAFF. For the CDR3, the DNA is TGCGCCAGCAGCGCGGGGGTTCAGGAGGCTGAAGCTTTCTTT.

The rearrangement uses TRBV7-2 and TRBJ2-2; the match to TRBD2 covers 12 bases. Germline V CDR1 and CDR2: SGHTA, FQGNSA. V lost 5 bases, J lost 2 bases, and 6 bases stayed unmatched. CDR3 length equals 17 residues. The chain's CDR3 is CASSPTSGRYNTGELFF. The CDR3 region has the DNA TGTGCCAGCAGCCCGACTAGCGGGAGATATAACACCGGGGAGCTGTTTTTT.

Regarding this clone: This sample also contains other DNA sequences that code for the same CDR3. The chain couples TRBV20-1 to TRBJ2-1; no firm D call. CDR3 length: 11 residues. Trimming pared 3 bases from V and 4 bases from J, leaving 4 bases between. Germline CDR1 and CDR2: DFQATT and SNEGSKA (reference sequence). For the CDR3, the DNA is TGCAGTGCTAGGGTTTACAATGAGCAGTTCTTC. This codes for CSARVYNEQFF.

CDR3 in amino acids: CASSSSYEQYF. The CDR3 DNA reads as TGTGCCAGCAGTTCCTCCTACGAGCAGTACTTC. The rearrangement uses TRBV28 and TRBJ2-7; no definite D call. V gave up 4 bases and J gave up 0 bases, with 1 base separating them. The germline V gene encodes CDR1 MDHEN and CDR2 SYDVKM. CDR3 length equals 11 residues.

The CDR3 DNA follows: TGTGCCATCAGCGGTAGCGGGGGGCTTCTGAATGAGCAGTTCTTC. Protein sequence: CAISGSGGLLNEQFF. This chain links TRBV10-3 with TRBJ2-1, with 10 bases fitting TRBD2. The CDR3 length is 15 residues. After removal of 6 bases from V and 7 bases from J, the junction contained 9 bases not matched to a gene. Germline lookup yields CDR1 ENHRY and CDR2 SYGVKD.

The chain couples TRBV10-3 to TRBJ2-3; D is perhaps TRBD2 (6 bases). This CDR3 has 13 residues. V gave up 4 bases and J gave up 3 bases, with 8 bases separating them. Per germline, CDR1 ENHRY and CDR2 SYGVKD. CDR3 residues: CAISGAGTDTQYF. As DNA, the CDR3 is TGTGCCATCAGTGGGGCGGGAACAGATACGCAGTATTTT.

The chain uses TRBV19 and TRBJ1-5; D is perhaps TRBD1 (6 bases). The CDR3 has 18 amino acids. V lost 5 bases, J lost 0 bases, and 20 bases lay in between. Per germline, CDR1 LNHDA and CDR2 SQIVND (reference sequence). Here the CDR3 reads CASSSPQRGARSNQPQHF. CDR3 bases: TGTGCCAGTAGTTCCCCCCAAAGGGGGGCGCGTAGCAATCAGCCCCAGCATTTT.

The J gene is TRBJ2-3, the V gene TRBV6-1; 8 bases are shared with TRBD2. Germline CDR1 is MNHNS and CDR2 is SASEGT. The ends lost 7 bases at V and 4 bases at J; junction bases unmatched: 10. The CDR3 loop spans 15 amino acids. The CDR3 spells CASMSGGPFSDTQYF. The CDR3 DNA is TGTGCCAGCATGTCGGGGGGGCCTTTTTCAGATACGCAGTATTTT.

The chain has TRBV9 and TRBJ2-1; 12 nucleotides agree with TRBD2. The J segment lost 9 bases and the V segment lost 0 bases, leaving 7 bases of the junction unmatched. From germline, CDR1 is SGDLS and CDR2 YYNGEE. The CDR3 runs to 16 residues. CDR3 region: CASSVGPSGRAAEQFF. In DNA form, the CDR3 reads TGTGCCAGCAGCGTAGGGCCTAGCGGGAGGGCCGCTGAGCAGTTCTTC.

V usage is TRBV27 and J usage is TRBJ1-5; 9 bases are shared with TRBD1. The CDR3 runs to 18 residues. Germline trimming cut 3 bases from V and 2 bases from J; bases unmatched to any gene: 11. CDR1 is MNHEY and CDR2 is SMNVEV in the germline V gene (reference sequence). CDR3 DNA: TGTGCCAGCAGTTTGAGAGGGACAGGGTTAGGGGGCAATCAGCCCCAGCATTTT. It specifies CASSLRGTGLGGNQPQHF.

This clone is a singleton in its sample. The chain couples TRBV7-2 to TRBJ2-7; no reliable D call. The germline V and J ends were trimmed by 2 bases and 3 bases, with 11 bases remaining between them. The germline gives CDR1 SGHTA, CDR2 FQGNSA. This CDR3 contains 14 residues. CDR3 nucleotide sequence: TGTGCCAGCAGCTTATTATCCGGGTTCTACGAGCAGTACTTC. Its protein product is CASSLLSGFYEQYF.

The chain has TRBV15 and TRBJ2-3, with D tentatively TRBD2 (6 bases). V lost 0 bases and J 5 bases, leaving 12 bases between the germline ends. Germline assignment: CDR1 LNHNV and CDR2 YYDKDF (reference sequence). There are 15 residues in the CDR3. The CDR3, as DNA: TGTGCCACCAGCAGAGATCCCGGGGGAGAAGATACGCAGTATTTT. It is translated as CATSRDPGGEDTQYF.

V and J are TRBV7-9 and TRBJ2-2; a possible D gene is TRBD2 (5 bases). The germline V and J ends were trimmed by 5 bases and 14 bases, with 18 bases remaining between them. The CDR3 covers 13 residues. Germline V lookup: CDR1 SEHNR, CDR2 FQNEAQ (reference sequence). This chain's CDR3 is CASSDSGPRGLFF. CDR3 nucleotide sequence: TGTGCCAGCAGCGATAGTGGGCCCCGGGGACTGTTTTTT.

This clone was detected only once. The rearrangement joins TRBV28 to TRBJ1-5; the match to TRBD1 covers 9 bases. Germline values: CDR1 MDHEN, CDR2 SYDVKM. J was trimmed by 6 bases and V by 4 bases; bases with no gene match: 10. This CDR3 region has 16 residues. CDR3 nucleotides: TGTGCCAGCAGTTCAAACCGGGACAGGGTAGCTCAGCCCCAGCATTTT. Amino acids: CASSSNRDRVAQPQHF.

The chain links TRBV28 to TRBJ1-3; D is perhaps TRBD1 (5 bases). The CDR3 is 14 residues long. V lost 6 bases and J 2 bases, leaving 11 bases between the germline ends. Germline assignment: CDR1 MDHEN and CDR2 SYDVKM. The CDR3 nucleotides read TGTGCCAGCAGACAGAACAGGCCTGGAAACACCATATATTTT. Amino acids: CASRQNRPGNTIYF.